This T cell receptor (beta chain) stems from a study of cytomegalovirus exposure and HLA in healthy donors. This CDR3 has 13 residues. Deletions cut 0 bases from V and 2 bases from J, with 5 bases between. Germline CDR1 reads SGHRS; CDR2 reads YFSETQ. Study-wide results and caveats: It was shown in a later analysis that HLA-associated TCR beta chains were more clonally expanded than other, equally common chains. Sequencing depth across donors, presence/absence analyses assumed, was roughly uniform.

This clone was counted only a few times. No antigen is known for it. In the PCR, 60 Vbeta and 13 Jbeta primers were used. Only in-frame clones appear in the TCRdb table, and some are missing; sequencing was by immunoSEQ multiplex PCR. The sample lists more than 95,000 clones, about 81% seen once, with around 9.1% in the top ten. The chain links TRBV5-1 to TRBJ1-2; the D is unclear. Sequencing was carried out using PBMCs. The sequence was obtained from a woman aged 50 to 65 in good health and CMV-seropositive. As DNA, the CDR3 is TGCGCCAGCAGCTTGGGCGGCAACTATGGCTACACCTTC. Translated: CASSLGGNYGYTF.